The sequence of this T cell receptor beta chain was determined in a study of OX40 agonist ivuxolimab in advanced cancers. As concerns this clone: What it binds is unknown.

Study-level findings and limits: CD8+ T cells averaged more expanded clones than CD4+.

Libraries were prepared by immunoSEQ multiplex PCR; TCRdb keeps only in-frame clonotypes and omits some of them. The profile shows some 74,000 clones, approximately 90% of them singletons. This CDR3 contains 14 residues. Germline V gene data show CDR1 as SGHNT and CDR2 as YYREEE (reference sequence). V was cut by 1 base and J by 8 bases, with 10 bases left in between. The sequencing used CD4+ or CD8+ T cells sorted from blood, collected in a trial of the OX40 agonist ivuxolimab. The TCR sequence derives from an adult with an advanced solid tumor such as melanoma, head and neck, liver or kidney cancer. The chain combines TRBV5-4 with TRBJ1-6; no clear D gene. CDR3 in DNA: TGTGCCAGCAGCTTGCACGGTTTTGATTCACCCCTCCACTTT. This encodes CASSLHGFDSPLHF. The full variable domain, rest sourced from reference TRBV5-4 and TRBJ1-6, is ETGVTQSPTHLIKTRGQQVTLRCSSQSGHNTVSWYQQALGQGPQFIFQYYREEENGRGNFPPRFSGLQFPNYSSELNVNALELDDSALYLCASSLHGFDSPLHFGNGTRLTVT.